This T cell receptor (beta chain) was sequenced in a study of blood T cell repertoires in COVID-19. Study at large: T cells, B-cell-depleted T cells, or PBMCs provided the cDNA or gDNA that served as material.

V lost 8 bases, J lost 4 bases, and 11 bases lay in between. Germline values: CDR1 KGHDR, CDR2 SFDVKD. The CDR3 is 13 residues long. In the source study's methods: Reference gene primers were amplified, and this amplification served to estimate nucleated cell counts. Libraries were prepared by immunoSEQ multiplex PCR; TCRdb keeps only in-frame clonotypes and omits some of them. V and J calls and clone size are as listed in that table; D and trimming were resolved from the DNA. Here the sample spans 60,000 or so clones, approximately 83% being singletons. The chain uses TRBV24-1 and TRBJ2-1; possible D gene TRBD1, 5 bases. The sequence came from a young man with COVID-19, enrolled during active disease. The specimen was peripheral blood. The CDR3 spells CATMQGAYNEQFF. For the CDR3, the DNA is TGTGCCACCATGCAGGGTGCGTACAATGAGCAGTTCTTC.